This T cell receptor (beta chain) emerged from a study of radiation and T cells in renal cell carcinoma. Study findings and constraints: From baseline, blood top tumor clonotypes peaked at 2 weeks post-radiation.

As for time point: blood 2 weeks post-SBRT. Treatment here: 15 Gy SBRT to primary tumor, nephrectomy 4 weeks later. Comment on this clone: Its antigen is not identified.

The CDR3 has 14 residues. V shed 4 bases and J shed 4 bases, with 14 bases lying between them. Looked up from germline, CDR1 is SGHNT and CDR2 is YENEEA. Clones were read by immunoSEQ multiplex PCR, and TCRdb kept only the in-frame ones, dropping some. Among roughly 130,000 clones, 88% were seen once, and the ten largest hold about 5.6%. Sequenced here: blood, sampled from a patient whose treatment included radiotherapy and nephrectomy. The chain recombines TRBV11-3 with TRBJ2-7, with D perhaps TRBD1 or TRBD2 (5 bases each). This clonotype was sampled from a woman between 65 and 79 years old with renal cell carcinoma. The CDR3 region has the DNA TGTGCCAGCAGCTCCGGGACGTACCCTTACGAGCAGTACTTC. It yields the protein CASSSGTYPYEQYF. The whole variable domain, filled in from reference TRBV11-3 and TRBJ2-7, reads EAGVVQSPRYKIIEKKQPVAFWCNPISGHNTLYWYLQNLGQGPELLIRYENEEAVDDSQLPKDRFSAERLKGVDSTLKIQPAELGDSAVYLCASSSGTYPYEQYFGPGTRLTVT.